Below, one T cell receptor beta chain is given with its context. The antigen it binds to is not known. Base-call qualities are not available, and no considerably larger clone is one nucleotide away. The CDR3 measures 13 amino acids from cysteine to phenylalanine. Just the 39-base CDR3 DNA is kept, in frame starting at base 1. The library came from the immunoSEQ multiplex PCR assay. For the multiplex PCR, a mixture combining 60 forward primers for TCR Vbeta segments and 13 reverse primers for TCR Jbeta segments was used. The CDR3 region of rearranged TCR beta genes was amplified from genomic DNA with a multiplex PCR assay. Amplified TCR beta libraries were sequenced as 87-base-pair reads on the Illumina HiSeq System. The paper's data handling went like this. In a later analysis, tens of millions of unique TCR beta chains were counted across the 500 to 850 repertoires, and approximately 11 million of these chains were shared by at least two donors. A nearest-neighbor algorithm error-corrected the raw reads and collapsed the reads into unique sequences, merging closely related sequences to remove PCR and sequencing errors. Alignment of CDR3 sequences to IMGT reference sequences was used to assign V, D and J gene segments. For a sequence to be retained, a match of at least six nucleotides was required to both a V gene segment and a J gene segment. A rearrangement was called productive if the CDR3 had no stop codons and remained in frame with V and J, and every other rearrangement was called non-productive. CDR3 was defined by IMGT convention, running from the second conserved V-encoded cysteine to the conserved J-encoded phenylalanine. Sequences without an unambiguous match to a single V gene segment were excluded from the earlier analysis of about 600 of the donors. In an earlier analysis of 587 of the donors, V segments were called functional above 56.7% productive rearrangements and were called segregating when the between-donor standard deviation exceeded 5%. A statistical classification framework was developed to diagnose cytomegalovirus status using the catalog of TCR beta chain sequences. A later analysis assigned V and J genes by comparing TCR nucleotide sequences with IMGT/GENE-DB human TR gene sequences. The TCRdist pipeline was used in a later analysis to assign CDR3 sequences and most-parsimonious VDJ recombination scenarios. In a later analysis, every TCR beta chain was defined by the combination of its CDR3 amino acid sequence and its V-gene family, and reads without a unique V-gene family were dropped. To address suspected cross-contamination and a sequencing artifact, a later analysis removed some 620 highly shared, low-generation-probability nucleotide sequences. A later analysis calculated a clonal expansion index for each public chain from normalized within-repertoire ranks of inferred template counts. Generation probabilities in a later analysis came from a VDJ recombination model fitted to out-of-frame rearrangements, and those results were checked against IGoR. A later analysis scored TCR-TCR, TCR-HLA and TCR-CMV co-occurrence with hypergeometric tests, applying a repertoire-size bias correction to TCR pairs. In a later analysis, false discovery rates were estimated by permuting HLA or CMV assignments 20 times. In a later analysis, co-occurring TCRs were grouped using DBSCAN, and TCRdist sequence similarity was added for clustering within HLA-allele-positive subsets. Co-occurrence clustering excluded repertoires with fewer than 30,000 or more than 120,000 public chains, plus five with anomalous nucleotide sharing. TCRdb limited this immuneACCESS table to in-frame rearrangements with V and J called. A share of clones is missing; checked studies link under half to unresolved V genes, and the rest is unexplained. V, J and clone size derive from that table, while D and trimming were established from the DNA sequence. The table for this sample lists about 200,000 clones; approximately 86% of them were counted only once. The ten largest clonotypes hold 0.31% of the sample.

The sample originates from a study of cytomegalovirus exposure and HLA in healthy donors (dated by TCRdb to about 2017). Study-wide context: According to an earlier analysis of around 600 of the donors, some 180 million T cells yielded 90 million to 130 million unique TCR beta sequences and around 280 Gb of sequence data. Four to six DR-DQ haplotypes were handled as single units for association and clustering because linkage in the cohort was strong. Donor age, sex, ethnicity and CMV serostatus were compiled alongside the repertoire data. All discovery cohort repertoires had been generated on a single sequencing platform. Of the roughly 390 genotyped donors, over 70% fell in the genetic ancestry cluster associated with self-reported Caucasian donors. Genome-wide SNP genotypes for about three fifths of the roughly 670 donors were used in a later genetic analysis, which treated that subset as a discovery cohort. The later analysis used no new phenotypic data to find candidate immune exposures, relying instead on TCR beta sequences and their occurrence across donors. An early release that covered several hundred HLA-typed donors contained 250 to 350 gigabases of sequencing data and tens of millions of unique TCR sequences. HLA typing included class I and class II loci at four-digit resolution. Along with the approximately 620-subject first cohort, a separate validation cohort of around 120 different subjects was used. The T cell repertoires of several hundred subjects were profiled by immunosequencing and related to cytomegalovirus serostatus. Across 300 to 500 genotyped donors of the cohort, an average of roughly 250,000 unique TCR beta nucleotide sequences per donor were sequenced, and around 20% of those sequences were non-productive. The study was designed to test whether signatures of past pathogen exposure could be identified by cataloging public T cell receptors. To study patterns of TCR occurrence, a later analysis re-analyzed previously published TCR beta repertoires from 700 or so donors and added high-resolution HLA genotyping. An earlier analysis of around 580 of the donors used high-throughput TCR beta sequencing to judge whether each TCR beta V gene segment behaved as functional or pseudogenic. The number of donors typed differed by locus, with 629-630 for A, B, C, DRB1 and DQB1, around 560 for DQA1, 606 for DPA1, and some 440 for DPB1. To predict cytomegalovirus infection status, the study brought together high-throughput TCR immunosequencing, statistical association of individual TCRs with disease status, and machine learning.

The cohort consisted of approximately 690 healthy bone marrow donors. All cohort members were sampled while nominally healthy, although unrecorded immune exposures were likely present. The donor was CMV seronegative and belonged to the group of 350 or so seronegative cohort members. A peripheral blood sample was provided by each donor, and peripheral blood mononuclear cells were used for TCR beta sequencing. Genomic DNA extraction from the blood cell samples was performed with the Qiagen DNeasy Blood Extraction Kit. The study at large found these results: The 87-base-pair reads could not distinguish some IMGT-functional V segments, including TRBV6-2 and TRBV6-3, so those segments were excluded. The cohort was sequenced for TCR beta chains only, and without alpha or paired-chain data the features that could be detected were limited. Most CMV-associated TCR beta chains appeared to be HLA-restricted in a later analysis, and the HLA associations seemed to be driven largely by CMV exposure. A group of highly shared sequence variants was considered likely to be a technical artifact of the sequencing pipeline. Presence/absence analyses assumed roughly uniform sequencing depth across donors, an assumption that may not hold. According to a later analysis, parvovirus B19, influenza, CMV and Epstein-Barr virus appeared linked to several top co-occurrence clusters. Most TCR sequences were observed very rarely across donors, whereas some public TCRs were present in many individuals. An earlier analysis of 450 to 750 of the donors showed that most TCR beta V segments appeared in productive rearrangements either about 87% or about 30% of the time, which broadly matched IMGT annotations. In a later genetic analysis, a missense DCLRE1C variant was associated with V-gene and J-gene trimming of TCR beta chains, and the association was replicated in an independent cohort. Cytomegalovirus status was reported to be diagnosed by the classifier with high specificity and sensitivity in both the original and validation cohorts. At a false discovery rate of 0.05, a later analysis linked about 17,000 TCR beta sequences to specific HLA alleles. The earlier analysis of 587 of the donors excluded around 17 rarely observed V segments, including chromosome 9 orphons, because counts were too low. A later analysis found that HLA-associated TCR beta chains were more clonally expanded and had lower generation probabilities than equally common non-associated chains. Correlated functional status among segregating V segments might reflect linkage disequilibrium, but an unknown experimental factor could not be ruled out. In a later genetic analysis, fewer N-insertions in productive TCRs were reported among donors in an Asian-associated ancestry cluster than the roughly 640-donor mean. The authors suggested that the approach could potentially be extended to other disease states and immunological phenotypes. The study gave a list of under 200 TCR beta chains associated with cytomegalovirus. Because HLA typing was unavailable for some donors at each locus, only the typed subset was used in association tests. In a later analysis, the rate of TCR association differed among HLA loci, with DRB1 alleles having the most associated TCRs and HLA-C alleles having the fewest. A further reported finding was that TCR beta sequences accurately predicted the HLA-A and HLA-B alleles for most subjects in the first cohort. For the cohort, immune exposure information was limited to CMV serostatus. A few of the identified cytomegalovirus-associated TCR beta chains were confirmed in vitro to be specific for cytomegalovirus antigens. Assigning TCR associations to individual alleles was difficult when HLA alleles, especially DR and DQ, strongly co-occurred.

The chain is encoded by TRBV21-1 joined to TRBJ2-3; the DNA was not used to check the table's D call, TRBD2. TRBV21-1 is marked as a pseudogene. The sequencing sample was made of PBMCs. This TCR was sampled from a woman aged 25 to 39 in good health and CMV-seronegative. The CDR3 protein is CASSPWEGGGQYF. The DNA sequence is TGTGCCAGCAGCCCATGGGAGGGGGGGGGTCAGTATTTT.